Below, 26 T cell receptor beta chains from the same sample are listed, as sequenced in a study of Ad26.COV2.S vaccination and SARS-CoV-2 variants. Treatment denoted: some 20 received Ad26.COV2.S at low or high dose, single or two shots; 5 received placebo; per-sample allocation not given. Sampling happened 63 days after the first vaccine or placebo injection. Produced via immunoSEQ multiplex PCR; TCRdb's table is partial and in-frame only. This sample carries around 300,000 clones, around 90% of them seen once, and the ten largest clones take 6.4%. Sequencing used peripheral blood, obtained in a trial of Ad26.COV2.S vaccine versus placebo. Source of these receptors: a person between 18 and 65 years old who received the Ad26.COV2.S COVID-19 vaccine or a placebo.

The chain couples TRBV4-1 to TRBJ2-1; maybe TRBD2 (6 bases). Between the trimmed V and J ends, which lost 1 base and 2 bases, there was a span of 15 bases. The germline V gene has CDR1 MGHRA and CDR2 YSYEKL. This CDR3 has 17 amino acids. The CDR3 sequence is CASSQGRVRGAYNEQFF. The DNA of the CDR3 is TGCGCCAGCAGCCAAGGCAGAGTGCGCGGGGCCTACAATGAGCAGTTCTTC.

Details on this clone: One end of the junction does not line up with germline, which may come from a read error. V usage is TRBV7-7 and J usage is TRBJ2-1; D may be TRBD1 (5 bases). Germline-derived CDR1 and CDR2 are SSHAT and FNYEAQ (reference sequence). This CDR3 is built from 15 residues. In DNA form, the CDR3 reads TGTGCTAGCAGCTTAGGGGCCCACGTCTACAATGAGCAGTTCTTC. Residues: CASSLGAHVYNEQFF.

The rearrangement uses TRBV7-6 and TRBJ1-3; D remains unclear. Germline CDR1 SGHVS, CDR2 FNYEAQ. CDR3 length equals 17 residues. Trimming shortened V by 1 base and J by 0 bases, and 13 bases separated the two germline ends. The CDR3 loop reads CASSLDPLILSGNTIYF. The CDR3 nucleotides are TGTGCCAGCAGCTTAGATCCCCTTATCCTCTCTGGAAACACCATATATTTT. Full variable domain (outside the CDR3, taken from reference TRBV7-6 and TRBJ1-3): GAGVSQSPRYKVTKRGQDVALRCDPISGHVSLYWYRQALGQGPEFLTYFNYEAQQDKSGLPNDRFSAERPEGSISTLTIQRTEQRDSAMYRCASSLDPLILSGNTIYFGEGSWLTVV.

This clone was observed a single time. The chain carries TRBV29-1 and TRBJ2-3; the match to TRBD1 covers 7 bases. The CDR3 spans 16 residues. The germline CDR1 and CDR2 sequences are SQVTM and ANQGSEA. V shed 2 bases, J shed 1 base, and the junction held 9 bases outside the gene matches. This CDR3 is CSVETRQGRGTDTQYF. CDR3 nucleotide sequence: TGCAGCGTTGAAACCCGACAGGGAAGAGGCACAGATACGCAGTATTTT.

In nucleotides, the CDR3 is TGTGCCAGCAGCTCGGGGGGGCGTCAAGAGACCCAGTACTTC. This translates into CASSSGGRQETQYF. The chain uses TRBV9 and TRBJ2-5; TRBD2 matches 8 bases. Germline trimming cut 4 bases from V and 2 bases from J; bases unmatched to any gene: 4. The CDR3 length is 14 residues. Per the germline V gene, CDR1 is SGDLS and CDR2 is YYNGEE.

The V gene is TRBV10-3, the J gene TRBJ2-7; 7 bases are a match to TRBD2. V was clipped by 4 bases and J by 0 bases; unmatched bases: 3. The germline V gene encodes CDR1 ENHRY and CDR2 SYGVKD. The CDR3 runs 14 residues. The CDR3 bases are TGTGCCATCAGTGGTCGCGGGAGCTCCTACGAGCAGTACTTC. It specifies CAISGRGSSYEQYF.

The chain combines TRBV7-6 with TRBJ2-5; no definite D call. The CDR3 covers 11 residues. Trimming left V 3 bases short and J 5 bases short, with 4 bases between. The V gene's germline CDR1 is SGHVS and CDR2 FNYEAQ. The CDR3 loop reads CASSFQETQYF. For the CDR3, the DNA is TGTGCCAGCAGCTTTCAGGAGACCCAGTACTTC.

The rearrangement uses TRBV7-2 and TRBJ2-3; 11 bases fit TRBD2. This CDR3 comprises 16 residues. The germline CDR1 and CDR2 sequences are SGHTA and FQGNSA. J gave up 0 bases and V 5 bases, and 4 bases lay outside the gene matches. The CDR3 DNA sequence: TGTGCCAGCAGCCCACTAGCGGGGGCAAGCACAGATACGCAGTATTTT. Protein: CASSPLAGASTDTQYF.

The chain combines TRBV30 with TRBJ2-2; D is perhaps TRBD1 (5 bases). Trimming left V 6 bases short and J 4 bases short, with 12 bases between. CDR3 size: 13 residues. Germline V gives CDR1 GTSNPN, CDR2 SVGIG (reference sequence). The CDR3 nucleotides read TGTGCCTGCGGCCAGGGATTCACCGGGGAGCTGTTTTTT. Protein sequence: CACGQGFTGELFF.

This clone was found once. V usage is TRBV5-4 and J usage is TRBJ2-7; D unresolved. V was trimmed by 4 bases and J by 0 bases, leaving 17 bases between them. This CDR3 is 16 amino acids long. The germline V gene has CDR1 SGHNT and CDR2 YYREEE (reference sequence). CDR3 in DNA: TGTGCCAGCAGCCCGAAAGTCGGGCGATCCTCCTACGAGCAGTACTTC. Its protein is CASSPKVGRSSYEQYF.

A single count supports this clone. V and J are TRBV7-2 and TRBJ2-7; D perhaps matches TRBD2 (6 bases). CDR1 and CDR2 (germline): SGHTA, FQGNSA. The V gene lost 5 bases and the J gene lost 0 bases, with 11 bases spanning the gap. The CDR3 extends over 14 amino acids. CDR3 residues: CASSPAGSSYEQYF. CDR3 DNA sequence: TGTGCCAGCAGCCCGGCCGGGAGCTCCTACGAGCAGTACTTC.

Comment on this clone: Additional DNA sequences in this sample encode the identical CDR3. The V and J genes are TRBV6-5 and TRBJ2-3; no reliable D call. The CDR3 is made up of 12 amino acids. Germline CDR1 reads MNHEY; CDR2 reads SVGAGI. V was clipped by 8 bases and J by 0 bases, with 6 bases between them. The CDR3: CASRSSTDTQYF. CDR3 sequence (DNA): TGTGCCAGCCGGTCTAGCACAGATACGCAGTATTTT.

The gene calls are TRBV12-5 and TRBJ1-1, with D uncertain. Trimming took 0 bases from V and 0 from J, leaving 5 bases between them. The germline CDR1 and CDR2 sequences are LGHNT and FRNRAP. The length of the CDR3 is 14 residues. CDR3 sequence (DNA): TGTGCTAGTGGTTTGGTACTCTTGAACACTGAAGCTTTCTTT. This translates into CASGLVLLNTEAFF.

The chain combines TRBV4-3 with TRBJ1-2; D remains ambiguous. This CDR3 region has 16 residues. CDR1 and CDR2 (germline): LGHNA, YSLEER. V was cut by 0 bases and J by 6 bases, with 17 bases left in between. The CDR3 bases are TGCGCCAGCAGCCAAGATTTCAGGATCGCGGGCCATGGCTACACCTTC. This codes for CASSQDFRIAGHGYTF.

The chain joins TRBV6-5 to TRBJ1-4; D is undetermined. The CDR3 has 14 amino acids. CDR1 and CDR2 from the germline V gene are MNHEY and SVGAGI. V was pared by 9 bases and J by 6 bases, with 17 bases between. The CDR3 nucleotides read TGTGCCAGTCGCCCCGGGCCCCTGGATGAAAAACTGTTTTTT. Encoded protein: CASRPGPLDEKLFF.

The CDR3 bases are TGTGCCAGCAGCGACCGGACTCCTTTCTCGTCCAATGAGCAGTTCTTC. It codes for CASSDRTPFSSNEQFF. J is TRBJ2-1 and V is TRBV5-8; D possibly corresponds to TRBD2 (5 bases). This CDR3 region has 16 residues. CDR1 and CDR2 from the germline V gene are SGHTS and YDEGEE. Trimming shortened V by 4 bases and J by 6 bases, and 20 bases separated the two germline ends.

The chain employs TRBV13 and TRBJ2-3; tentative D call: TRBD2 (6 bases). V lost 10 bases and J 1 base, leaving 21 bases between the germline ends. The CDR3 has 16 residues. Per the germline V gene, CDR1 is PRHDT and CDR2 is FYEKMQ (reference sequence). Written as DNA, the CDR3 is TGTGCCACTTCTCTCATCGACGGCGGGGGCACAGATACGCAGTATTTT. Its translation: CATSLIDGGGTDTQYF.

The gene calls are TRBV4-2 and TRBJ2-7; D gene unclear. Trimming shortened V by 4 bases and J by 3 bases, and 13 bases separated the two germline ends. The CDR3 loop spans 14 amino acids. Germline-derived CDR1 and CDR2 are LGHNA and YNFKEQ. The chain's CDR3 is CASSPGNGYYEQYF. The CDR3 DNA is TGTGCCAGCAGCCCAGGAAATGGCTACTACGAGCAGTACTTC.

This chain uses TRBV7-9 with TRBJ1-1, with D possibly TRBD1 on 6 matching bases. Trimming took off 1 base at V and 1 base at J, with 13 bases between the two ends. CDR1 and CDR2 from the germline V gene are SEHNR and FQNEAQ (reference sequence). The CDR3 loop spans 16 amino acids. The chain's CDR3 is CASSLGVGTTNTEAFF. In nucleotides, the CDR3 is TGTGCCAGCAGCTTAGGTGTCGGGACAACGAACACTGAAGCTTTCTTT. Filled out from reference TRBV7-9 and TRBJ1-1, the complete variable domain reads DTGVSQNPRHKITKRGQNVTFRCDPISEHNRLYWYRQTLGQGPEFLTYFQNEAQLEKSRLLSDRFSAERPKGSFSTLEIQRTEQGDSAMYLCASSLGVGTTNTEAFFGQGTRLTVV.

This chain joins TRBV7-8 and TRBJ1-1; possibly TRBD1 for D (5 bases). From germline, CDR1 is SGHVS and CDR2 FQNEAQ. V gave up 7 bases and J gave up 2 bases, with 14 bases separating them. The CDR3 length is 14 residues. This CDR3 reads CASTGGELNTEAFF. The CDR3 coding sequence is TGTGCCAGCACCGGAGGGGAGCTCAACACTGAAGCTTTCTTT.

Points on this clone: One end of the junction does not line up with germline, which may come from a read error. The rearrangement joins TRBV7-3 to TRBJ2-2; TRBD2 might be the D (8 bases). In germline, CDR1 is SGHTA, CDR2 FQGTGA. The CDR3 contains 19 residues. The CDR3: CASSLTFRQGLAGWRGAVF. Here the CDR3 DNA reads TGTGCCAGCAGCTTAACCTTCCGACAGGGATTAGCGGGGTGGCGGGGAGCTGTTTTT.

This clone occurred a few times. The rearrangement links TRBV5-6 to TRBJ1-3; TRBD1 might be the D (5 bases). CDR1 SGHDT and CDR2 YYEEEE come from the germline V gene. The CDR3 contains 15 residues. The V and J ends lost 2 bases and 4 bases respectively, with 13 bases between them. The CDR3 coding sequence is TGTGCCAGCAGCTTCAGCAGGGTGTCAGGAAACACCATATATTTT. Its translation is CASSFSRVSGNTIYF.

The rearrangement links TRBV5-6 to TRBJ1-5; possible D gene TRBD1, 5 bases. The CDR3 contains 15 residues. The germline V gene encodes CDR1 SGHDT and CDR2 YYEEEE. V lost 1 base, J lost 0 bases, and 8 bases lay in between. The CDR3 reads CASSLLGVSNQPQHF. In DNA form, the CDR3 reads TGTGCCAGCAGCTTGTTAGGGGTTAGCAATCAGCCCCAGCATTTT.

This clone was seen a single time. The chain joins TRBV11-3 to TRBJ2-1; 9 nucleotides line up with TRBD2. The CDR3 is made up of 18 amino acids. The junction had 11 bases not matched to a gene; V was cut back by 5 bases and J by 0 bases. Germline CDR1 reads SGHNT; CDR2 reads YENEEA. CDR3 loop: CASSVGILAGPSYNEQFF. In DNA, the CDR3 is TGTGCCAGCAGCGTAGGGATACTAGCGGGCCCCTCCTACAATGAGCAGTTCTTC.

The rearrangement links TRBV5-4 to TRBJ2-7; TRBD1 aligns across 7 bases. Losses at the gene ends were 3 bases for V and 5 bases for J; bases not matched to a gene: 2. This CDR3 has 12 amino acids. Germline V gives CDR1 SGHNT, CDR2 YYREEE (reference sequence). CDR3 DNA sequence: TGTGCCAGCAGCTACACAGGGGACGAGCAGTACTTC. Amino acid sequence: CASSYTGDEQYF.

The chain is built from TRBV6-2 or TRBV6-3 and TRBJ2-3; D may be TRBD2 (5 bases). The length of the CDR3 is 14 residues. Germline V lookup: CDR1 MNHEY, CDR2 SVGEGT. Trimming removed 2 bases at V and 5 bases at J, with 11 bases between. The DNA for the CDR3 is TGTGCCAGCAGTTACGTGGAGCGGAAAGATACGCAGTATTTT. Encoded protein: CASSYVERKDTQYF.